The rows below give T cell receptor beta chains drawn from one sample of a study of shared clonotypes between healthy human individuals. Some clones are missing from TCRdb's copy, which holds only in-frame ones; the method was immunoSEQ multiplex PCR. The profile covers approximately 470,000 clones, with 60% to 80% appearing a single time and approximately 12% taken by the ten largest. Material: PBMCs. The receptors derive from a woman aged 40 to 50 in good health. Some clones in this sample may be carry-over from other donors' samples. CDR3s include the opening cysteine and the closing phenylalanine or tryptophan. The D gene is left open where the match is weak. Expanded clones get a size class; other rows say once, few or many, or leave the size out.

V: TRBV5-6
size: -
D: -
J: TRBJ2-5
CDR3: CASSPTGTEETQYF
DNA: TGTGCCAGCAGCCCCACCGGGACTGAAGAGACCCAGTACTTC

V: TRBV6-6
size: -
D: TRBD2
J: TRBJ2-7
CDR3: CASSYGLAGDSTQHF
DNA: TGTGCCAGCAGTTACGGACTAGCGGGGGACTCGACCCAGCACTTC

V: TRBV5-8
size: -
D: TRBD2
J: TRBJ2-7
CDR3: CASSWVGLTRGAYEQYF
DNA: TGTGCCAGCAGCTGGGTGGGCCTAACCCGGGGGGCCTACGAGCAGTACTTC

V: TRBV7-8
size: -
D: -
J: TRBJ1-2
CDR3: CASSLTPGGEGNYGYTF
DNA: TGTGCCAGCAGCTTAACCCCAGGCGGTGAGGGGAACTATGGCTACACCTTC

V: TRBV29-1
size: -
D: -
J: TRBJ1-2
CDR3: CSVVVDSGYTF
DNA: TGCAGCGTTGTAGTCGACAGTGGCTACACCTTC

V: TRBV13
size: -
D: TRBD2
J: TRBJ2-3
CDR3: CASWRAGRGDTQYF
DNA: TGTGCCAGTTGGAGAGCGGGAAGGGGAGATACGCAGTATTTT

V: TRBV30
size: -
D: TRBD2
J: TRBJ2-5
CDR3: CAWSVGLAGAREQYF
DNA: TGTGCCTGGAGTGTAGGTCTAGCGGGTGCTCGGGAGCAGTACTTC

V: TRBV7-9
size: -
D: -
J: TRBJ1-6
CDR3: CASSGDPPGNSPLHF
DNA: TGTGCCAGCAGCGGGGACCCACCGGGGAATTCACCCCTCCACTTT

V: TRBV10-3
size: -
D: TRBD1
J: TRBJ2-1
CDR3: CAISEFSDRGSNEQFF
DNA: TGTGCCATCAGTGAGTTTTCGGACAGGGGAAGCAATGAGCAGTTCTTC

V: TRBV6-4
size: few
D: TRBD2
J: TRBJ2-1
CDR3: CASSDWAGGGEQFF
DNA: TGTGCCAGCAGTGACTGGGCGGGGGGCGGTGAGCAGTTCTTC

V: TRBV7-2
size: -
D: -
J: TRBJ2-7
CDR3: CASSLAWAGPYEQYF
DNA: TGTGCCAGCAGCTTAGCGTGGGCAGGCCCCTACGAGCAGTACTTC

V: TRBV25-1
size: -
D: -
J: TRBJ1-1
CDR3: CASSEYSGTEAFF
DNA: TGTGCCAGCAGTGAATACTCTGGTACTGAAGCTTTCTTT

V: TRBV11-2
size: -
D: TRBD2
J: TRBJ2-3
CDR3: CASSLFVREGYTQYF
DNA: TGTGCCAGCAGCCTGTTTGTGCGGGAGGGGTATACGCAGTATTTT

V: TRBV6-6
size: -
D: -
J: TRBJ1-1
CDR3: CASSYVTLSTEAFF
DNA: TGTGCCAGCAGTTATGTGACTTTAAGCACTGAAGCTTTCTTT

V: TRBV5-1
size: once
D: -
J: TRBJ1-5
CDR3: CASSYGTTDGAQHF
DNA: TGCGCCAGCAGCTATGGAACCACCGATGGGGCCCAGCATTTT

V: TRBV4-2
size: -
D: -
J: TRBJ2-7
CDR3: CASSQDDGYEQYF
DNA: TGTGCCAGCAGCCAAGATGATGGTTACGAGCAGTACTTC

V: TRBV7-2
size: -
D: -
J: TRBJ1-2
CDR3: CASSLAAGVYDAYGYTF
DNA: TGTGCCAGCAGCTTAGCGGCGGGGGTGTACGACGCCTATGGCTACACCTTC

V: TRBV21-1
size: -
D: -
J: TRBJ1-1
CDR3: CASSKARGGGGTEAFF
DNA: TGTGCCAGCAGCAAAGCGAGGGGAGGAGGGGGCACTGAAGCTTTCTTT

V: TRBV7-8
size: -
D: -
J: TRBJ2-2
CDR3: CASSLEQLRGNTGELFF
DNA: TGTGCCAGCAGCTTAGAACAGCTAAGGGGGAACACCGGGGAGCTGTTTTTT

V: TRBV19
size: -
D: TRBD2
J: TRBJ2-3
CDR3: CASSPSGSGTDTQYF
DNA: TGTGCCAGTAGCCCTAGCGGGTCAGGCACAGATACGCAGTATTTT

V: TRBV6-1
size: -
D: -
J: TRBJ1-1
CDR3: CASSGPNTEAFF
DNA: TGTGCCAGCAGTGGACCGAACACTGAAGCTTTCTTT

V: TRBV27
size: -
D: TRBD2
J: TRBJ2-1
CDR3: CASSLALAGGRGEQFF
DNA: TGTGCCAGCAGTTTAGCTCTAGCGGGAGGAAGGGGTGAGCAGTTCTTC

V: TRBV7-2
size: few
D: TRBD2
J: TRBJ2-7
CDR3: CASSPWGGGRAVLYEQYF
DNA: TGTGCCAGCAGCCCGTGGGGCGGGGGGCGAGCGGTACTCTACGAGCAGTACTTC

V: TRBV7-9
size: few
D: TRBD2
J: TRBJ2-1
CDR3: CASSPRGGSSYNEQFF
DNA: TGTGCCAGCAGCCCCCGCGGGGGGAGCTCCTACAATGAGCAGTTCTTC

V: TRBV28
size: few
D: -
J: TRBJ2-3
CDR3: CASMIADVGTDTQYF
DNA: TGTGCCAGCATGATAGCGGACGTAGGGACAGATACGCAGTATTTT

V: TRBV7-8
size: -
D: TRBD2
J: TRBJ2-2
CDR3: CASSLGRAGVVTGELFF
DNA: TGTGCCAGCAGCTTAGGACGAGCGGGAGTGGTCACCGGGGAGCTGTTTTTT

V: TRBV14
size: -
D: -
J: TRBJ2-2
CDR3: CASSPLGQNTGELFF
DNA: TGTGCCAGCAGCCCCTTAGGACAGAACACCGGGGAGCTGTTTTTT

V: TRBV4-1
size: -
D: -
J: TRBJ2-7
CDR3: CASSHQVRGIYEQYF
DNA: TGCGCCAGCAGCCACCAGGTGCGTGGGATCTACGAGCAGTACTTC

V: TRBV4-2
size: -
D: -
J: TRBJ1-1
CDR3: CASSQDGRDEAFF
DNA: TGTGCCAGCAGCCAAGACGGCCGGGATGAAGCTTTCTTT

V: TRBV5-4
size: -
D: -
J: TRBJ1-1
CDR3: CASSLGLTNTEAFF
DNA: TGTGCCAGCAGCTTGGGTTTGACGAACACTGAAGCTTTCTTT

V: TRBV6-6
size: -
D: -
J: TRBJ2-1
CDR3: CASSESGSSYNEQFF
DNA: TGTGCCAGCAGTGAGTCTGGTAGCTCCTACAATGAGCAGTTCTTC

V: TRBV7-2
size: -
D: TRBD1
J: TRBJ1-5
CDR3: CASSFEQGVYQPQHF
DNA: TGTGCCAGCAGCTTCGAACAGGGGGTCTATCAGCCCCAGCATTTT

V: TRBV5-1
size: -
D: -
J: TRBJ2-3
CDR3: CASSQTSISDTQYF
DNA: TGCGCCAGCAGCCAAACTAGTATCTCAGATACGCAGTATTTT

V: TRBV9
size: -
D: TRBD2
J: TRBJ2-2
CDR3: CASSPTSGRAGELFF
DNA: TGTGCCAGCAGCCCAACTAGCGGGAGGGCCGGGGAGCTGTTTTTT

V: TRBV6-5
size: -
D: -
J: TRBJ2-2
CDR3: CASSYSALGQAGELFF
DNA: TGTGCCAGCAGTTACTCCGCACTAGGGCAGGCGGGGGAGCTGTTTTTT

V: TRBV29-1
size: -
D: TRBD1
J: TRBJ2-5
CDR3: CSARTGEETQYF
DNA: TGCAGCGCACGGACAGGGGAAGAGACCCAGTACTTC

V: TRBV7-2
size: -
D: -
J: TRBJ2-3
CDR3: CASSEYRGGNTQYF
DNA: TGTGCCAGCAGCGAGTACCGTGGGGGAAATACGCAGTATTTT

V: TRBV10-3
size: -
D: -
J: TRBJ1-5
CDR3: CAISDSRGANQPQHF
DNA: TGTGCCATCAGTGATAGTAGGGGGGCTAATCAGCCCCAGCATTTT

V: TRBV18
size: few
D: -
J: TRBJ1-5
CDR3: CASSRGRGTSNQPQHF
DNA: TGTGCCAGCTCACGCGGAAGGGGCACGAGCAATCAGCCCCAGCATTTT

V: TRBV2
size: -
D: -
J: TRBJ1-3
CDR3: CASREETGWGNTIYF
DNA: TGTGCCAGCAGGGAAGAAACAGGGTGGGGAAACACCATATATTTT

V: TRBV5-1
size: -
D: TRBD1
J: TRBJ1-1
CDR3: CASSFMTGRATEAFF
DNA: TGCGCCAGCAGCTTTATGACAGGGCGCGCCACTGAAGCTTTCTTT

V: TRBV14
size: -
D: -
J: TRBJ1-3
CDR3: CASSPGQGNTIYF
DNA: TGTGCCAGCAGCCCCGGACAGGGAAACACCATATATTTT

V: TRBV30
size: -
D: -
J: TRBJ2-3
CDR3: CAWVQDPITDTQYF
DNA: TGTGCCTGGGTACAAGACCCAATCACAGATACGCAGTATTTT

V: TRBV5-1
size: few
D: -
J: TRBJ2-7
CDR3: CASSFSGEYYEQYF
DNA: TGCGCCAGCAGCTTTTCCGGGGAGTACTACGAGCAGTACTTC

V: TRBV25-1
size: -
D: -
J: TRBJ1-6
CDR3: CASSEEGRLYSPLHF
DNA: TGTGCCAGCAGTGAAGAGGGGCGCCTTTATTCACCCCTCCACTTT

V: TRBV5-4
size: once
D: -
J: TRBJ1-5
CDR3: CASSLDGGSINQPQHF
DNA: TGTGCCAGCAGCTTGGATGGGGGATCGATCAATCAGCCCCAGCATTTT

V: TRBV29-1
size: -
D: -
J: TRBJ2-3
CDR3: CSVDGTSTDTQYF
DNA: TGCAGCGTGGACGGAACTAGCACAGATACGCAGTATTTT

V: TRBV6-5
size: -
D: -
J: TRBJ2-1
CDR3: CASGSVEQFF
DNA: TGTGCCAGCGGGAGCGTAGAGCAGTTCTTC